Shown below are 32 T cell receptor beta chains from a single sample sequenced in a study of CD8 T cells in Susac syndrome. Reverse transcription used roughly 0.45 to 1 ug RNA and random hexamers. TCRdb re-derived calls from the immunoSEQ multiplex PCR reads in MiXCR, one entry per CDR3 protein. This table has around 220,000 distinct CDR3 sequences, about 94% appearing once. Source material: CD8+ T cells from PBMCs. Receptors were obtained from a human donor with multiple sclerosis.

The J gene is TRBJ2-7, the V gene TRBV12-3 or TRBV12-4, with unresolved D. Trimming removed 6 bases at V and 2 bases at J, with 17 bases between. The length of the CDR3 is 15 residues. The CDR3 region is CASSPDHDETYEQYF. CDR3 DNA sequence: TGTGCCAGCAGCCCGGACCACGACGAGACCTACGAGCAGTACTTC.

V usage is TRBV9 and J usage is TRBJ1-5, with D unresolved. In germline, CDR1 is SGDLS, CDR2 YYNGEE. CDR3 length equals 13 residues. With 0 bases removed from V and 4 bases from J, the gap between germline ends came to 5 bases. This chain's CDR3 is CASSVAENQPQHF. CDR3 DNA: TGTGCCAGCAGCGTAGCGGAGAATCAGCCCCAGCATTTT.

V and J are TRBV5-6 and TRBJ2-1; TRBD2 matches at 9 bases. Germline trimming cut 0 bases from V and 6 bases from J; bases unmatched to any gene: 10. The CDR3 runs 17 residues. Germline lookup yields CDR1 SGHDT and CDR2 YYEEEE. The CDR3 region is CASSLGVGGRASNEQFF. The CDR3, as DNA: TGTGCCAGCAGCTTGGGGGTCGGCGGGAGGGCGAGCAATGAGCAGTTCTTC.

The CDR3 DNA reads TGTGCCAGCAGCGTAGAAGGCGGGGCCGATGAGCAGTTCTTC. Translated, it gives CASSVEGGADEQFF. V gene TRBV9 combines with J gene TRBJ2-1, with TRBD2 as a possible D gene (6 bases). The CDR3 is made up of 14 amino acids. CDR1 SGDLS and CDR2 YYNGEE come from the germline V gene. Between the trimmed V and J ends, which lost 0 bases and 8 bases, there was a span of 12 bases.

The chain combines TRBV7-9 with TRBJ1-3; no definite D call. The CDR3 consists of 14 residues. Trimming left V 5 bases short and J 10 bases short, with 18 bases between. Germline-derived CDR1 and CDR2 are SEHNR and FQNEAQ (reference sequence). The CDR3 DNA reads TGTGCCAGCAGCGCCGATGACACGCGATCGACCATATATTTT. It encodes CASSADDTRSTIYF. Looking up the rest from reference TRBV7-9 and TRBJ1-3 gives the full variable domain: DTGVSQNPRHKITKRGQNVTFRCDPISEHNRLYWYRQTLGQGPEFLTYFQNEAQLEKSRLLSDRFSAERPKGSFSTLEIQRTEQGDSAMYLCASSADDTRSTIYFGEGSWLTVV.

The CDR3 loop is CASSAGLAGDYEQYF. CDR3 DNA sequence: TGCGCCAGCAGCGCGGGACTAGCGGGGGATTACGAGCAGTACTTC. The gene calls are TRBV4-3 and TRBJ2-7; 14 positions match TRBD2. The CDR3 sequence is 15 residues long. Germline assignment: CDR1 LGHNA and CDR2 YSLEER. The ends lost 5 bases at V and 4 bases at J; junction bases unmatched: 4.

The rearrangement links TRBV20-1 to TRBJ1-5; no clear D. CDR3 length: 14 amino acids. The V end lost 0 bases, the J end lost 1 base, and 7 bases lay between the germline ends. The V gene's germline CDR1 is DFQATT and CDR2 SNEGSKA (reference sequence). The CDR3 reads CSARDGLSNQPQHF. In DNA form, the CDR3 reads TGCAGTGCTAGAGATGGGTTAAGCAATCAGCCCCAGCATTTT.

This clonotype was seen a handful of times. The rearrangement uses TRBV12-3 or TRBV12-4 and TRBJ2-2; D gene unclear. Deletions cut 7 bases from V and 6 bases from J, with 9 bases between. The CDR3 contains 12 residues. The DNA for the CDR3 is TGTGCCAGCACCCCAGCTCCCGGGGAGCTGTTTTTT. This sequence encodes CASTPAPGELFF.

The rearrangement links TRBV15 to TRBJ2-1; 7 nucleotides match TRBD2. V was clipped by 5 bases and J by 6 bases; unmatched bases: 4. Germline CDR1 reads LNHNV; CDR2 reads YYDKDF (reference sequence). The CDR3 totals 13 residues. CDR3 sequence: CATSDGLVNEQFF. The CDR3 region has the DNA TGTGCCACCAGCGACGGACTAGTCAATGAGCAGTTCTTC. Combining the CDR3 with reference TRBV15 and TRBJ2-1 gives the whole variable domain DAMVIQNPRYQVTQFGKPVTLSCSQTLNHNVMYWYQQKSSQAPKLLFHYYDKDFNNEADTPDNFQSRRPNTSFCFLDIRSPGLGDTAMYLCATSDGLVNEQFFGPGTRLTVL.

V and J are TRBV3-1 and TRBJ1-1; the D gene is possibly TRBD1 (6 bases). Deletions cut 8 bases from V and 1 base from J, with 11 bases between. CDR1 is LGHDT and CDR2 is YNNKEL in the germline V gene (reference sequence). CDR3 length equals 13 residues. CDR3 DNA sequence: TGTGCCAGCCACGGGGGGGCGAACACTGAAGCTTTCTTT. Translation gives CASHGGANTEAFF.

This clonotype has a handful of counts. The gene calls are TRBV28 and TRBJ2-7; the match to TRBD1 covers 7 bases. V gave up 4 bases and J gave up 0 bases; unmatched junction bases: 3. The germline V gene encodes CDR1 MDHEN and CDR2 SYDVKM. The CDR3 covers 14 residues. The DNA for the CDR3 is TGTGCCAGCAGTTCAGGGGGAAGCTCCTACGAGCAGTACTTC. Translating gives CASSSGGSSYEQYF.

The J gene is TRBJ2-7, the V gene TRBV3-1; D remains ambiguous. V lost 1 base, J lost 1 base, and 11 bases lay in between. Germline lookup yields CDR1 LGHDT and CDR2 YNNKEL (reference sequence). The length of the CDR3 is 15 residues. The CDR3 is CASSQAYGPSYEQYF. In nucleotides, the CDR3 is TGTGCCAGCAGCCAAGCCTATGGACCTTCCTACGAGCAGTACTTC.

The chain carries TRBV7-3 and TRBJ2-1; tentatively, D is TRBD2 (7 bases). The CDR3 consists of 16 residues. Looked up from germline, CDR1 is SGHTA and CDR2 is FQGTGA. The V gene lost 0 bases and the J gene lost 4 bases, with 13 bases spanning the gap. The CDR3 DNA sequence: TGTGCCAGCAGCTTAACGTCGGGGGGCCAGTACAATGAGCAGTTCTTC. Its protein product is CASSLTSGGQYNEQFF.

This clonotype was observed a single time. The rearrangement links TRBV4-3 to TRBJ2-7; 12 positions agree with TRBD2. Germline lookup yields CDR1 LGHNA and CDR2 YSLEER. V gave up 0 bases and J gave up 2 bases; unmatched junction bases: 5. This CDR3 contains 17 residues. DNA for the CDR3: TGCGCCAGCAGCCAAGAAAAGGGACTAGCGGGCGCCTACGAGCAGTACTTC. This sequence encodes CASSQEKGLAGAYEQYF.

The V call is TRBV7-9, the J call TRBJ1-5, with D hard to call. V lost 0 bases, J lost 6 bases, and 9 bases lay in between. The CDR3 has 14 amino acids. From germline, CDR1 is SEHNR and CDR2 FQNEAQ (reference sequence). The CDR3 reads CASSLASEGQPQHF. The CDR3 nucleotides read TGTGCCAGCAGCTTAGCCTCAGAGGGTCAGCCCCAGCATTTT.

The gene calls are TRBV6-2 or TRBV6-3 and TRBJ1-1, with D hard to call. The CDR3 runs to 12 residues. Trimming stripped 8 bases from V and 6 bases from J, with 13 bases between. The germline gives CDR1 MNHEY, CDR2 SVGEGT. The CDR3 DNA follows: TGTGCCAGCTACGGGGTCGGGGCTGAAGCTTTCTTT. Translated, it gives CASYGVGAEAFF.

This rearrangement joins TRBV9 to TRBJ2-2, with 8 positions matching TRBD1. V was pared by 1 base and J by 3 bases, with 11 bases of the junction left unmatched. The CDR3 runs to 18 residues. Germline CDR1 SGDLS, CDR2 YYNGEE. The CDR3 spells CASSVPSGQEVHTGELFF. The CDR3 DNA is TGTGCCAGCAGCGTACCTTCGGGACAGGAGGTTCACACCGGGGAGCTGTTTTTT. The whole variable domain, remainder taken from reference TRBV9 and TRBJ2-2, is DSGVTQTPKHLITATGQRVTLRCSPRSGDLSVYWYQQSLDQGLQFLIQYYNGEERAKGNILERFSAQQFPDLHSELNLSSLELGDSALYFCASSVPSGQEVHTGELFFGEGSRLTVL.

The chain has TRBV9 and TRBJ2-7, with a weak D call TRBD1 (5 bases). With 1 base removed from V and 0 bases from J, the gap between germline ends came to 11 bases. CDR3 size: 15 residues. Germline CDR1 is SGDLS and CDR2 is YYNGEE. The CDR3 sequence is CASSVTHRSSYEQYF. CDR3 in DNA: TGTGCCAGCAGCGTAACTCACAGGTCCTCCTACGAGCAGTACTTC.

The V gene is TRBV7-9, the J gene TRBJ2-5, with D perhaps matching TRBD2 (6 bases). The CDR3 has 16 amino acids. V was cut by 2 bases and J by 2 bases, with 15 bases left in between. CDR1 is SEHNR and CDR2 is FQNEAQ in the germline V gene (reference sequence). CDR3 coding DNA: TGTGCCAGCAGCTTAAGCGGGTCGACAGAGCAAGAGACCCAGTACTTC. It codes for CASSLSGSTEQETQYF.

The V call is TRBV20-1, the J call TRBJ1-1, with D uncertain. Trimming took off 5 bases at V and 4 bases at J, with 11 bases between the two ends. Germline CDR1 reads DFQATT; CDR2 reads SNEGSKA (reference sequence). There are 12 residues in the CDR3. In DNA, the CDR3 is TGCAGTGCTGGCCGTGGTGGCACTGAAGCTTTCTTT. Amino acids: CSAGRGGTEAFF.

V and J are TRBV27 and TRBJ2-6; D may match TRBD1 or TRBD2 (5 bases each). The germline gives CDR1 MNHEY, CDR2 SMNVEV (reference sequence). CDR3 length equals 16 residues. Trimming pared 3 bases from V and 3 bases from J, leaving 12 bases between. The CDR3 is CASSLGLGGGANVLTF. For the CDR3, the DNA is TGTGCCAGCAGTTTGGGGCTAGGAGGTGGGGCCAACGTCCTGACTTTC.

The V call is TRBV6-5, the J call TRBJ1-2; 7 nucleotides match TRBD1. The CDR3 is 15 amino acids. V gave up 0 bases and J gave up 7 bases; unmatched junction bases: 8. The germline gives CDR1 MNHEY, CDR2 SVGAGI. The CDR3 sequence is CASSYSPEGAIGYTF. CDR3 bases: TGTGCCAGCAGTTACTCCCCAGAGGGGGCGATTGGCTACACCTTC.

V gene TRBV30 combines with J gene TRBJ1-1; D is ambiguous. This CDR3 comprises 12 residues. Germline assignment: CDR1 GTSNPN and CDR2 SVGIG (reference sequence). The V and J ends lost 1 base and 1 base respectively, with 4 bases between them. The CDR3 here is CAWSEENTEAFF. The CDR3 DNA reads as TGTGCCTGGAGTGAGGAGAACACTGAAGCTTTCTTT. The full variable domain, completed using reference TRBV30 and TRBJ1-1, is SQTIHQWPATLVQPVGSPLSLECTVEGTSNPNLYWYRQAAGRGLQLLFYSVGIGQISSEVPQNLSASRPQDRQFILSSKKLLLSDSGFYLCAWSEENTEAFFGQGTRLTVV.

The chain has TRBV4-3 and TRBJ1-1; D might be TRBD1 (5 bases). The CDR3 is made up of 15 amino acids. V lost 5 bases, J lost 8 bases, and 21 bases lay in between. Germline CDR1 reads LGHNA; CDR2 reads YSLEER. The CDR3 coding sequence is TGCGCCAGCAGCTATGATTCGGGATCGTCAGGGGAAGCTTTCTTT. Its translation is CASSYDSGSSGEAFF.

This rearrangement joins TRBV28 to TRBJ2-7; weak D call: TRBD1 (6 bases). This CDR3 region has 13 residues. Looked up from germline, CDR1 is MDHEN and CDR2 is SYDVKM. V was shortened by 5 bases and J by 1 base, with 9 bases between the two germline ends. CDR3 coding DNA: TGTGCCAGCAGTGTTGGACAGTCCTACGAGCAGTACTTC. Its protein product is CASSVGQSYEQYF.

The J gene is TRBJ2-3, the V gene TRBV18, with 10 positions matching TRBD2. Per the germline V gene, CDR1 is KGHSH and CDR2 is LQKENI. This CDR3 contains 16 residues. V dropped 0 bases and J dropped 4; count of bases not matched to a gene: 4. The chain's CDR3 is CASSPPSSGSSDTQYF. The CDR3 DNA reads TGTGCCAGCTCACCACCGTCTAGCGGGAGTTCAGATACGCAGTATTTT.

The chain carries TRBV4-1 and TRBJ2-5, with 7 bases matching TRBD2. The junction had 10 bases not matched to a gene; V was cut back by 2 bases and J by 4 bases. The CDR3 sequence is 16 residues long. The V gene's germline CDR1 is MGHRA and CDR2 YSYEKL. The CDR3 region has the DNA TGCGCCAGCAGCCAACTCGACTCGGGGGGTCGAGAGACCCAGTACTTC. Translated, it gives CASSQLDSGGRETQYF.

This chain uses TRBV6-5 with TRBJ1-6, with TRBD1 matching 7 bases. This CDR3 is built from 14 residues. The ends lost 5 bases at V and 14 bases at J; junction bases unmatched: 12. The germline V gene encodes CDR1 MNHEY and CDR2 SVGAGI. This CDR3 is CASSPTEGAVTLHF. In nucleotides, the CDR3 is TGTGCCAGCAGTCCGACGGAGGGGGCCGTCACCCTCCACTTT.

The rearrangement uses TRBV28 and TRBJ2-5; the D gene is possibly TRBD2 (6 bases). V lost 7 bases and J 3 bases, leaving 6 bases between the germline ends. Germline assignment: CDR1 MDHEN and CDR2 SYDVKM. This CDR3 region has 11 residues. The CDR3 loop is CASTSEETQYF. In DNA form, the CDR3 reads TGTGCCAGCACTAGCGAAGAGACCCAGTACTTC.

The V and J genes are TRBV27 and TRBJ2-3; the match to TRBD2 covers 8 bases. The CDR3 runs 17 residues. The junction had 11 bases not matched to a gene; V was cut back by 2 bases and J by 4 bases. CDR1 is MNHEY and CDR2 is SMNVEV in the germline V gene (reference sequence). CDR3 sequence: CASSLPAPGLGADTQYF. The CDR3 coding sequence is TGTGCCAGCAGTTTACCCGCGCCGGGACTAGGGGCAGATACGCAGTATTTT.

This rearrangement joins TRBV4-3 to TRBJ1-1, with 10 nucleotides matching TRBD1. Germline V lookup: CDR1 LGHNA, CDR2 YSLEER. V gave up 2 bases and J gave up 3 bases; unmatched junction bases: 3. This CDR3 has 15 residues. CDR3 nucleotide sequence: TGCGCCAGCAGCCAAACCGGGACAGGGGACACTGAAGCTTTCTTT. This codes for CASSQTGTGDTEAFF.

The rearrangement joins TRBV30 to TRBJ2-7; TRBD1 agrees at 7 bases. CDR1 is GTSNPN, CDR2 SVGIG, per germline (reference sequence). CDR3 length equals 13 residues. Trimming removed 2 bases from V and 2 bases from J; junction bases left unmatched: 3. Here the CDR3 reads CAWSIGTAYEQYF. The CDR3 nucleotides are TGTGCCTGGAGTATCGGGACAGCCTACGAGCAGTACTTC.